This T cell receptor beta chain was sequenced for a study of CD8 T cells in Susac syndrome. Broader study findings: As acknowledged by the study, its TCR sequencing and HLA analysis included a relatively small number of individuals.

cDNA came from about 0.5 to 1 ug RNA primed by random hexamers. Amplification of TCR beta CDR3 spanned 54 Vbeta and 13 Jbeta via immunoSEQ multiplex PCR. MiXCR, applied by TCRdb to the immunoSEQ multiplex PCR reads, yields one record per CDR3 protein. This table has some 130,000 distinct CDR3 sequences, more than 85% appearing once. V was trimmed by 0 bases and J by 6 bases, leaving 21 bases between them. There are 18 residues in the CDR3. Germline loops: CDR1 MNHEY, CDR2 SMNVEV (reference sequence). A note on this clonotype: Its specificity is not known.

The chain combines TRBV27 with TRBJ2-1; D is possibly TRBD2 (6 bases). The sequenced sample consisted of CD8+ T cells from PBMCs. This sequence originates from a human donor with Susac syndrome. CDR3 coding DNA: TGTGCCAGCAGTTTATCGGGCCTAGCGCCTAGCTGGAGCAATGAGCAGTTCTTC. Its protein is CASSLSGLAPSWSNEQFF.